The rows below give T cell receptor beta chains drawn from one sample of a study of blood T cells in healthy people across ages. TCRdb reanalysed the 5' RACE reads using MiXCR and keeps one entry per CDR3 protein. Among 1.5 million or so distinct CDR3 sequences, roughly 40% were seen once, and the ten largest hold roughly 7.9%. Sequencing was performed on blood. The receptors originated from a woman aged 18-30 years in good health. CDR3s leave out the opening cysteine and the closing phenylalanine or tryptophan. Fields, in order: clone size, V gene, J gene, CDR3 protein. The size entry is marked missing in some rows and otherwise reads once, few, many or a size class.

NA	TRBV7-3	TRBJ1-6	ASSLQGASNSPLH
NA	TRBV9	NA	ASSVATLETQY
NA	TRBV5-1	TRBJ1-3	ASSFADRGNTIY
few	TRBV2	TRBJ2-1	ASGPGTGTYNEQF
NA	TRBV5-1	TRBJ1-4	ASSLEGGDEKLF
NA	TRBV6-1	TRBJ1-2	ASSPADRGVYGYT
NA	TRBV4-2	TRBJ1-4	ASSQVGSTGANEKLF
NA	TRBV5-1	TRBJ1-2	ASREADRGSPYGYT
NA	TRBV29-1	TRBJ2-1	SVIANEQF
NA	TRBV11-1	TRBJ2-5	ASSFASGGPQETQY
NA	TRBV7-9	TRBJ1-1	ASTGSGNTEAF
NA	TRBV18	TRBJ2-7	ASSLRTNRHRPTTPSYEQY
NA	TRBV2	TRBJ2-1	ASSERQVNEQF
few	TRBV6-6	TRBJ2-3	ASSYLGGGPTDTQY
NA	TRBV20-1	TRBJ2-3	SARDGGRGTDTQY
NA	TRBV20-1	NA	SARMPGSREQY
NA	TRBV15	TRBJ2-3	ATRLAVSTDTQY
NA	TRBV13	TRBJ2-7	ASSSGLPGQGIYEQY
few	TRBV12-3/TRBV12-4	TRBJ2-3	ASSPDLARRY
NA	TRBV30	TRBJ2-1	AWSGDRIAGHYNEQF
few	TRBV12-3/TRBV12-4	TRBJ2-7	ATRPGDSLSYEQY
few	TRBV27	TRBJ1-6	ASSPGDSDSPLH
once	TRBV12-3/TRBV12-4	TRBJ1-2	ASSSQRQDGYT
few	TRBV9	TRBJ1-2	ASNLQGIGNGYT
few	TRBV20-1	TRBJ2-7	SASPPGHLWEQY
NA	TRBV29-1	TRBJ2-5	SVGGGGWRETQY
NA	TRBV7-6	TRBJ1-1	ASSLVEAGWGTEAF
NA	TRBV5-1	TRBJ2-1	ASSFVPDSYNEQF
few	TRBV5-1	TRBJ2-1	ASSLVGQNNEQF
many	TRBV7-2	TRBJ2-3	ASSLGLPSTDTQY
NA	TRBV20-1	TRBJ1-2	SASSPGQGVGYT
NA	TRBV20-1	NA	TAGTSYNEQY
NA	TRBV27	TRBJ1-2	ASSPSRYGTYGYT
NA	TRBV20-1	TRBJ1-6	SARPSGRAGGNSPLH
NA	TRBV12-3/TRBV12-4	TRBJ1-4	ASSPTGHEKLF